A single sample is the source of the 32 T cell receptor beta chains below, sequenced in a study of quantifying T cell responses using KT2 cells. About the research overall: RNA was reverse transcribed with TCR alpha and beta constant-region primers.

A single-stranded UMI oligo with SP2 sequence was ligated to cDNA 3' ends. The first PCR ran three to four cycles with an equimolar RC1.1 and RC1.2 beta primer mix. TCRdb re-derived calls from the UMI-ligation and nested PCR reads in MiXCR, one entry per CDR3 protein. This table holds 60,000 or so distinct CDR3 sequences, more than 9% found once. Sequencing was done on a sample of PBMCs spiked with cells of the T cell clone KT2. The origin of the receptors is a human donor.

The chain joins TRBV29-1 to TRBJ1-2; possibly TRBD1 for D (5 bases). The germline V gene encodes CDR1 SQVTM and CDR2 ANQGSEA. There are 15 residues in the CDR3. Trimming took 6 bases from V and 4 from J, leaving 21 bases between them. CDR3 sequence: CSVAWGYGYRYGYTF. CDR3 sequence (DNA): TGCAGCGTCGCCTGGGGCTATGGCTACCGCTATGGCTACACCTTC. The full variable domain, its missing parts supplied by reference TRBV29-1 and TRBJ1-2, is SAVISQKPSRDICQRGTSLTIQCQVDSQVTMMFWYRQQPGQSLTLIATANQGSEATYESGFVIDKFPISRPNLTFSTLTVSNMSPEDSSIYLCSVAWGYGYRYGYTFGSGTRLTVV.

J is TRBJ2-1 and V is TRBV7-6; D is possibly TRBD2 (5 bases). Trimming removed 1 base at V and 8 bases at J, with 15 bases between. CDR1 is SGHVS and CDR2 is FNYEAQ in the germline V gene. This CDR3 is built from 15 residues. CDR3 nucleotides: TGTGCCAGCAGCTTAGGGACGGGGTTTCAGGATGAGCAGTTCTTC. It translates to CASSLGTGFQDEQFF.

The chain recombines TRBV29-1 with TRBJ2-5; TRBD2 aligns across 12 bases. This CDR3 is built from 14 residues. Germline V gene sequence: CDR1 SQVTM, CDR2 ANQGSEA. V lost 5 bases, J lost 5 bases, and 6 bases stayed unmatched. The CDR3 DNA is TGCAGCGTTCGCCTAGCGGGGGGGCTGGAGACCCAGTACTTC. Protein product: CSVRLAGGLETQYF.

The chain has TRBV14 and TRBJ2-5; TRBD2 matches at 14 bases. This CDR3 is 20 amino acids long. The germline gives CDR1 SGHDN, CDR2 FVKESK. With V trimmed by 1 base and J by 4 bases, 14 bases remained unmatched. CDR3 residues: CASSQGAWTSGRPGGETQYF. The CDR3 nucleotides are TGTGCCAGCAGCCAAGGGGCCTGGACTAGCGGGAGGCCCGGAGGAGAGACCCAGTACTTC. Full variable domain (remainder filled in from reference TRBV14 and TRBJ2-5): EAGVTQFPSHSVIEKGQTVTLRCDPISGHDNLYWYRRVMGKEIKFLLHFVKESKQDESGMPNNRFLAERTGGTYSTLKVQPAELEDSGVYFCASSQGAWTSGRPGGETQYFGPGTRLLVL.

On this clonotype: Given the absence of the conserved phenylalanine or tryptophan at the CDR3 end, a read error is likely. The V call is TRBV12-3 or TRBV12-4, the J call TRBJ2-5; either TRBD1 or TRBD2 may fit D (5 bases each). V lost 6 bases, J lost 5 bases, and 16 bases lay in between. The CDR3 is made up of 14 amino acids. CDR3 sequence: CASRDYRGRETQYY. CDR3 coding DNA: TGTGCCAGCAGAGACTACCGGGGCCGGGAGACCCAGTACTAC.

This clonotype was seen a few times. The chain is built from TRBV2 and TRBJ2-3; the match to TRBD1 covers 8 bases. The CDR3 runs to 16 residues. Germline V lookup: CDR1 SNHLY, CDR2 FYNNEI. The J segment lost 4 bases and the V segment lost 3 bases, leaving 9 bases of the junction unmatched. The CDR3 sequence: CASSENSGGTADTQYF. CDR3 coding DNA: TGTGCCAGCAGTGAGAACTCAGGGGGCACGGCAGATACGCAGTATTTT. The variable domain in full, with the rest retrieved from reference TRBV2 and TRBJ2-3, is EPEVTQTPSHQVTQMGQEVILRCVPISNHLYFYWYRQILGQKVEFLVSFYNNEISEKSEIFDDQFSVERPDGSNFTLKIRSTKLEDSAMYFCASSENSGGTADTQYFGPGTRLTVL.

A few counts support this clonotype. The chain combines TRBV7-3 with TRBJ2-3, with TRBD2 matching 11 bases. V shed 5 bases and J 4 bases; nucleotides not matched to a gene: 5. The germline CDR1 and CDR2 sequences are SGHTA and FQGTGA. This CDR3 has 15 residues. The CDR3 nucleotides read TGTGCCAGCAGCCGCAATAGCGGGGGGGCAGATACGCAGTATTTT. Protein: CASSRNSGGADTQYF.

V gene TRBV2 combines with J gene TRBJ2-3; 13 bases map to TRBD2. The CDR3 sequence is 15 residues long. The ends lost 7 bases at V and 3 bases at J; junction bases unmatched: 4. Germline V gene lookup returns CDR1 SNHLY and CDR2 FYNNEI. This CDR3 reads CASILGLAGTDTQYF. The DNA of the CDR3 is TGTGCCAGCATCCTGGGACTAGCGGGGACAGATACGCAGTATTTT.

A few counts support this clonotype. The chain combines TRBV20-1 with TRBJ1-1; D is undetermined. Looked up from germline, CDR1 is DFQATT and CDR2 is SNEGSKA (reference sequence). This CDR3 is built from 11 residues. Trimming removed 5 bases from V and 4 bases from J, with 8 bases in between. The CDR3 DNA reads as TGCAGTGCTCGAGTGGCCACTGAAGCTTTCTTT. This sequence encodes CSARVATEAFF.

This CDR3 is CASSLGDRINSPLHF. The CDR3, as DNA: TGCGCCAGCAGCTTGGGTGACAGGATTAATTCACCCCTCCACTTT. The V call is TRBV5-1, the J call TRBJ1-6; D is possibly TRBD1 (6 bases). Trimming left V 0 bases short and J 6 bases short, with 10 bases between. This CDR3 spans 15 amino acids. CDR1 and CDR2 (germline): SGHRS, YFSETQ.

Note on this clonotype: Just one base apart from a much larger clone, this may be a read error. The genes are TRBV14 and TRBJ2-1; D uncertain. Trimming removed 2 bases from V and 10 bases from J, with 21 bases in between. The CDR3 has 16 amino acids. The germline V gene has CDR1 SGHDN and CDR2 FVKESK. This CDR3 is CASSQQVQPTVEEQFF. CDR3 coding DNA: TGTGCCAGCAGCCAACAAGTCCAACCCACCGTAGAAGAGCAGTTCTTC. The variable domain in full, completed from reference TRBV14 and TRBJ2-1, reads EAGVTQFPSHSVIEKGQTVTLRCDPISGHDNLYWYRRVMGKEIKFLLHFVKESKQDESGMPNNRFLAERTGGTYSTLKVQPAELEDSGVYFCASSQQVQPTVEEQFFGPGTRLTVL.

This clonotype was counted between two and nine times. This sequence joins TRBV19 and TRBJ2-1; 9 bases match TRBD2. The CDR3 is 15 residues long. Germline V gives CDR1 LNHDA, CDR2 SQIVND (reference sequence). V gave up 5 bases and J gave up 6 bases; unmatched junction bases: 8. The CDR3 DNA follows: TGTGCCAGTAGTCTCGGGACTAGCAAGGGCAATGAGCAGTTCTTC. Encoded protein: CASSLGTSKGNEQFF.

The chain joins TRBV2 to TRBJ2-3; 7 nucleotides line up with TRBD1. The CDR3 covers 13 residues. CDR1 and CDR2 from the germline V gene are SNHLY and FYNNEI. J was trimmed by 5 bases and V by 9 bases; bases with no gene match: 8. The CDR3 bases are TGTGCCAGAGGGGGCAACAGGGGAGATACGCAGTATTTT. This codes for CARGGNRGDTQYF.

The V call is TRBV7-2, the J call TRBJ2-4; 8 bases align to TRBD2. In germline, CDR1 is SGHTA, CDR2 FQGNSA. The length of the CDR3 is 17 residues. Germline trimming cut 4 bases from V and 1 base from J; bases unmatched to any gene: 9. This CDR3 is CASSSTSGPRAKNIQYF. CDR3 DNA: TGTGCCAGCAGCTCCACTAGCGGCCCTCGTGCCAAAAACATTCAGTACTTC.

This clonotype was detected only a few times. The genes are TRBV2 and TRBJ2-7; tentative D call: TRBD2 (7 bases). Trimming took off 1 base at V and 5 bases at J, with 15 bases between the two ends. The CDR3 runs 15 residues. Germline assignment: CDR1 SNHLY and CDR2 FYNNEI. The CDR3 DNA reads TGTGCCAGCAGTGAAGGGGGGGGCGAAGCCCACGAGCAGTACTTC. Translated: CASSEGGGEAHEQYF.

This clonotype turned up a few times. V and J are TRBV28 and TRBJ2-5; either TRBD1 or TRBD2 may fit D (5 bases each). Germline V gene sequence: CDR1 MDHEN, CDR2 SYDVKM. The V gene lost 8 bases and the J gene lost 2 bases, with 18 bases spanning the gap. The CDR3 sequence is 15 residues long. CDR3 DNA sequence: TGTGCCAGCGTCGGGGCCCAGGATTGGCAAGAGACCCAGTACTTC. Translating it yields CASVGAQDWQETQYF.

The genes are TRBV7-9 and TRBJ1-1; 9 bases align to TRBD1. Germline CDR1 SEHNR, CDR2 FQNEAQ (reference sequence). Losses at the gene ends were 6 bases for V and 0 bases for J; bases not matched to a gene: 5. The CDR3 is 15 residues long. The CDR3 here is CASRRTGALNTEAFF. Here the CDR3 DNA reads TGTGCCAGCAGGCGGACAGGGGCCCTGAACACTGAAGCTTTCTTT.

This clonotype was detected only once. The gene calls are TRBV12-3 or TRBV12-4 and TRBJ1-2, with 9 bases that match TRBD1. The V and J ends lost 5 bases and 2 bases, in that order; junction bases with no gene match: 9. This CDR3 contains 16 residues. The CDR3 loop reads CASSDRDRDWNYGYTF. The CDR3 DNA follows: TGTGCCAGCAGTGACCGGGACAGGGATTGGAACTATGGCTACACCTTC.

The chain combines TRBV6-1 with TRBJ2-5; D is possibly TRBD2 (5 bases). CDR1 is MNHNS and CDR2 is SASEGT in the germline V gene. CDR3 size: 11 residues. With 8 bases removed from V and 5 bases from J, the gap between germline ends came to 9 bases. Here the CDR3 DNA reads TGTGCCAGCGCAAGAGGGGAGACCCAGTACTTC. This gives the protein CASARGETQYF.

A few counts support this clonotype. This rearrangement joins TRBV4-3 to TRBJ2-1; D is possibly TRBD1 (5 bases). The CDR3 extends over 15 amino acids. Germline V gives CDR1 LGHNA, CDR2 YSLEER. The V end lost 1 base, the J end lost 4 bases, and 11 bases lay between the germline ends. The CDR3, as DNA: TGCGCCAGCAGCCAAGCCAGGACATATTACAATGAGCAGTTCTTC. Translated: CASSQARTYYNEQFF.

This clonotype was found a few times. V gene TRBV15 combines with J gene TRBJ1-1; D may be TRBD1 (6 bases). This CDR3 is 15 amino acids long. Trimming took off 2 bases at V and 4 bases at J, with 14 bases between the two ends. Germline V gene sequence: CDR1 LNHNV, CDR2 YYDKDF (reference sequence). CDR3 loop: CATSRNTGRSTEAFF. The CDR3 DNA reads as TGTGCCACCAGCAGAAACACAGGGAGGAGCACTGAAGCTTTCTTT.

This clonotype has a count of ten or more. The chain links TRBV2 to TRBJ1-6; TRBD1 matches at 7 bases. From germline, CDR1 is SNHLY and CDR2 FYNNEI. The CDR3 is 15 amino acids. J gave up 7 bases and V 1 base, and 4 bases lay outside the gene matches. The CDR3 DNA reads TGTGCCAGCAGTGAAGAAGGGGGCTTGAATTCACCCCTCCACTTT. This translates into CASSEEGGLNSPLHF.

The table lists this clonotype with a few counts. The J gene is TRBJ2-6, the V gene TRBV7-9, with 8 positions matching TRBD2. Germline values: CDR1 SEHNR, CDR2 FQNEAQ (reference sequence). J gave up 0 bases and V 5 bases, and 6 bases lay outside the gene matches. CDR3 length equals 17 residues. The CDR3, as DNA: TGTGCCAGCAGCCCCCGGGCGGGAGGCTCTGGGGCCAACGTCCTGACTTTC. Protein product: CASSPRAGGSGANVLTF.

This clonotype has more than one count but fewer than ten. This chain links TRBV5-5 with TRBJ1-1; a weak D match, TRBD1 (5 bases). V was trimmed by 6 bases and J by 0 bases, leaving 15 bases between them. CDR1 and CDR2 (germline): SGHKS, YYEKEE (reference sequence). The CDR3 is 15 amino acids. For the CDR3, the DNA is TGTGCCAGCACACGCGGCGGGGGTTTGAACACTGAAGCTTTCTTT. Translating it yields CASTRGGGLNTEAFF.

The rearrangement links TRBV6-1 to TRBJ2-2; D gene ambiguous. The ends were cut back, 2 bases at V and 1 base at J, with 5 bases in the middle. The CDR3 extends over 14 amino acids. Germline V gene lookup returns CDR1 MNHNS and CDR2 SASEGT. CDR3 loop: CASSESENTGELFF. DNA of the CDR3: TGTGCCAGCAGTGAATCTGAGAACACCGGGGAGCTGTTTTTT.

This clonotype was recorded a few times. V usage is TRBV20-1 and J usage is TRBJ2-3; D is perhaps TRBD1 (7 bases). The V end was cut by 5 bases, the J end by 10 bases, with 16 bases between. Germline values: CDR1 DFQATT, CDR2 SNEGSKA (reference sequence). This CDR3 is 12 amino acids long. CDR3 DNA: TGCAGTGCTGGCGGGACAGTCGGTTCGCAGTATTTT. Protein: CSAGGTVGSQYF.

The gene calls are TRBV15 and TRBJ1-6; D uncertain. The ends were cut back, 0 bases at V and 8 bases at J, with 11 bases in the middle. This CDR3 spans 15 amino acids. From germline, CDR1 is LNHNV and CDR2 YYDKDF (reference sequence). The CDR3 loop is CATSRDSRDDSPLHF. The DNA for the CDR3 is TGTGCCACCAGCAGAGATTCAAGGGATGATTCACCCCTCCACTTT.

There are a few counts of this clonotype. CDR3 sequence: CSARDPKTSRSTDTQYF. DNA of the CDR3: TGCAGTGCTAGAGACCCCAAGACTAGCCGTAGCACAGATACGCAGTATTTT. The genes are TRBV20-1 and TRBJ2-3, with 7 nucleotides matching TRBD2. Germline V lookup: CDR1 DFQATT, CDR2 SNEGSKA (reference sequence). J gave up 0 bases and V 0 bases, and 9 bases lay outside the gene matches. This CDR3 has 17 amino acids.

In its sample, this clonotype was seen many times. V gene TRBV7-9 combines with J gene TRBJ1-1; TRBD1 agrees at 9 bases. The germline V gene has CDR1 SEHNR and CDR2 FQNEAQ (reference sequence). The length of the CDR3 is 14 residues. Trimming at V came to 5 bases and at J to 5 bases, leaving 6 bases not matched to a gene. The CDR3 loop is CASSRTGDTTEAFF. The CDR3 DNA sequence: TGTGCCAGCAGCCGGACAGGGGATACTACTGAAGCTTTCTTT.

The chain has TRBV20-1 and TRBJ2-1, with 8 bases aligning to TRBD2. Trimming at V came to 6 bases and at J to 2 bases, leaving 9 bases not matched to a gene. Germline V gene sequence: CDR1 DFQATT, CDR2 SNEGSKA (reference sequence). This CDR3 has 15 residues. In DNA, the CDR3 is TGCAGTGCAAGCGGCAGCGGGAGAGCCTACAATGAGCAGTTCTTC. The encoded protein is CSASGSGRAYNEQFF.

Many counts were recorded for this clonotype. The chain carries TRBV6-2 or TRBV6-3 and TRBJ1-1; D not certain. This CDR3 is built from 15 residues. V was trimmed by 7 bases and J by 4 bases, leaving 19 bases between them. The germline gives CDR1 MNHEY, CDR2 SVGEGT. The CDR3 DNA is TGTGCCAGCACCCCGTCCCTCGGGGATCTCACTGAAGCTTTCTTT. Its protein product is CASTPSLGDLTEAFF.

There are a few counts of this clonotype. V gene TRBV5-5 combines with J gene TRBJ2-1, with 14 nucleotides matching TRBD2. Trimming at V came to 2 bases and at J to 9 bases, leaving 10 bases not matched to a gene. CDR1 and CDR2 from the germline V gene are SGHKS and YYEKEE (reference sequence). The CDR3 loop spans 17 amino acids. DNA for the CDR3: TGTGCCAGCAGCTTACAGGGTCGACTAGCGGGGGGGTCTGAGCAGTTCTTC. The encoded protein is CASSLQGRLAGGSEQFF.